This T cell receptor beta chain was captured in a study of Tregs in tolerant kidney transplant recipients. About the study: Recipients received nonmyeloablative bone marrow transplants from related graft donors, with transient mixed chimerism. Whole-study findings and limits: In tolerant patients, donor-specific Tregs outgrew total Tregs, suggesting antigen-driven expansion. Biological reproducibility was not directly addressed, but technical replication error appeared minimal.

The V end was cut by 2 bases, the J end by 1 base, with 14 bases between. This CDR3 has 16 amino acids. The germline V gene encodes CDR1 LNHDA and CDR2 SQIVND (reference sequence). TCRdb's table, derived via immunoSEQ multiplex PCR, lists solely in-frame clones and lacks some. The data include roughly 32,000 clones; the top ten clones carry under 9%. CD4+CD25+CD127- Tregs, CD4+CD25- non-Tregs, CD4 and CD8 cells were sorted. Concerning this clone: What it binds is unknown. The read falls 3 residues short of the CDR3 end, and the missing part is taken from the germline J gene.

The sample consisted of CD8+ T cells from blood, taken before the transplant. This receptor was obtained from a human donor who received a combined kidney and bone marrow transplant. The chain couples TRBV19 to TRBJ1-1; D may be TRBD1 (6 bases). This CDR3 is CASSITGIPENTEAFF. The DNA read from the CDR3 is TGTGCCAGTAGTATAACAGGGATCCCGGAGAACACTGAA.